The present T cell receptor (beta chain) was sequenced within a study of a mutant IDH1 vaccine in newly diagnosed glioma (dated by TCRdb to the early 2020s). For the wider study: Vaccination started 4-6 weeks after radiotherapy alone, or was given together with temozolomide cycles in the groups whose treatment included chemotherapy. For exploratory analyses, fewer than 30 treated patients had longitudinal TCRB deep sequencing done wherever samples were available. Of the approximately 30 treated patients, roughly 62% were male and around 40% were female, and the mean age was around 40 years. The week-35 safety follow-up took place at visit V12, and the week-47 end of study took place at visit V13. Peripheral blood was collected at six visits: V03 (baseline), V05, V07, V10, V12 and V13. Before enrollment, patients had received standard therapy of radiotherapy alone, temozolomide alone, or radiochemotherapy with temozolomide; most received the combination.

Paper-wide results and their limitations: Across multiple MHC alleles, vaccine-induced immune responses were seen in nearly 95% of patients. No apparent relationship was observed between pseudoprogression and alterations in the top peripheral T cell clonotypes detected by TCRB sequencing. The authors noted that analyses of patient blood samples could not be reproduced because of sample limitations. Availability determined which PBMC samples were chosen for TCRB deep sequencing.

The sample's time point, from its label and the paper: week 47, end of study. Each vaccine dose, consisting of 300 ug of a 20-mer mutant IDH1 peptide in Montanide, was administered subcutaneously with topical imiquimod. Eight vaccinations were administered to patients in weeks 1, 3, 5, 7, 11, 15, 19 and 23, corresponding to visits V03 through V10. Newly diagnosed WHO grade 3 or 4 IDH1-mutant astrocytomas showing loss of nuclear ATRX were present in the donors. The samples were drawn from NOA16, a multicentre, single-arm, open-label phase I trial in Germany that tested a mutant IDH1 peptide vaccine in humans for the first time. The DNeasy Blood and Tissue Kit was used to extract genomic DNA from EDTA blood for TCRB sequencing. This clone was detected only once. This receptor's antigen is unknown. One base away there is no much larger clone; base qualities are not given. Libraries were made using the immunoSEQ multiplex PCR assay. Rearranged TCR beta chain sequences were amplified using the hsTCRB Kit according to the manufacturer's protocol. TCRB libraries were sequenced on an Illumina MiSeq. Concerning the study's data processing: The kit vendor's proprietary platform handled demultiplexing, trimming and gene mapping. TCRdb took this table from immuneACCESS and kept in-frame rearrangements with V and J called. Such tables lack part of the clones; where checked against another copy, unresolved V genes explain under half of the gap, and the rest is unexplained. V, J and clone size reflect that table, while D and trimming were determined from the DNA. This sample lists nearly 50,000 clones; around 85% were detected once. 4.3% of the sample lies in the top ten.

V and J are truncated by 2 bases and 4 bases respectively, leaving an intervening sequence of 7 bases. CDR1 and CDR2 are read off the germline V gene as SGHRS and YFSETQ. Its CDR3 holds 13 amino acids, cysteine through phenylalanine. CDR3 DNA is the only sequence kept; it has 39 bases, read in frame from the first base. The chain is made from TRBV5-1 and TRBJ2-1, with an unclear D gene assignment. The sample here was PBMCs, taken from a glioma patient whose treatment included an IDH1 peptide vaccine. The source of this sequence is a woman between 25 and 40 years old with glioma. Some clones in this sample may be carry-over from other donors' samples. CDR3 protein: CASSFELYNEQFF. The nucleotide sequence reads TGCGCCAGCAGCTTCGAGCTTTACAATGAGCAGTTCTTC.